The T cell receptor (beta chain) under discussion was sequenced for a study of post-analysis software for immune sequencing data. Study-level points and caveats: The study found TRBV5-6, TRBV5-1 and TRBV20-1 among roughly 5 TRBV segments more frequent in patients than controls.

TCR beta cDNA libraries had unique molecular identifiers. TCRdb re-called the PCR reads through MiXCR, storing one row per CDR3 protein. The sample holds hundreds of thousands of distinct CDR3 sequences, less than 45% seen once. With regard to this clonotype: Its antigen is currently unknown.

Germline CDR1 MDHEN, CDR2 SYDVKM. V was pared by 6 bases and J by 1 base, with 19 bases of the junction left unmatched. The CDR3 is made up of 20 amino acids. Material for sequencing was blood. The clonotype was recovered from a girl under 18 with multiple sclerosis. The V call is TRBV28, the J call TRBJ2-1; 9 bases agree with TRBD2. For the CDR3, the DNA is TGTGCCAGCAGCCCCGTTTCTGGCGGGAGGGCCGGGGGGTCCTACAATGAGCAGTTCTTC. Its protein product is CASSPVSGGRAGGSYNEQFF.